The T cell receptor beta chain described here comes from a study of blood T cell repertoires in COVID-19. This CDR3 contains 14 residues. V gave up 3 bases and J gave up 0 bases; unmatched junction bases: 0. CDR1 and CDR2 from the germline V gene are LNHDA and SQIVND (reference sequence). Repertoires were generated with immunoSEQ multiplex PCR, while TCRdb's copy carries only in-frame clones and drops some. The top ten hold approximately 18% of the sample, which has about 72,000 clones, more than 75% seen once. The TCR sequence derives from a human donor in a cohort sampled during active COVID-19. The chain recombines TRBV19 with TRBJ1-2; 8 nucleotides align to TRBD1. Sequencing was done on a sample of peripheral blood. This CDR3 is CASSMTGANYGYTF. Here the CDR3 DNA reads TGTGCCAGTAGTATGACAGGGGCTAACTATGGCTACACCTTC.